The present T cell receptor (beta chain) was sequenced within a study of blood T cells in healthy people across ages. Study-level points and caveats: PBMC samples, being unsorted, prevented any conclusive comparison of naive and antigen-experienced cells.

Together with a sample-barcoded 5' primer, a J-beta primer mix was included in a second PCR lasting 7 to 11 cycles. TCRdb re-called the 5' RACE reads through MiXCR, storing one row per CDR3 protein. The sample holds about 780,000 distinct CDR3 sequences, 46% seen once. This CDR3 is built from 13 residues. V was clipped by 0 bases and J by 6 bases, with 7 bases between them. In germline, CDR1 is SGHRS, CDR2 YFSETQ. Points on this clonotype: Its antigen is currently unknown.

Source material: blood. This receptor was identified in a man older than 75 in good health. The rearrangement uses TRBV5-1 and TRBJ2-1; no clear D. This CDR3 is CASSLASLNEQFF. The DNA of the CDR3 is TGCGCCAGCAGCTTGGCCTCGCTCAATGAGCAGTTCTTC.